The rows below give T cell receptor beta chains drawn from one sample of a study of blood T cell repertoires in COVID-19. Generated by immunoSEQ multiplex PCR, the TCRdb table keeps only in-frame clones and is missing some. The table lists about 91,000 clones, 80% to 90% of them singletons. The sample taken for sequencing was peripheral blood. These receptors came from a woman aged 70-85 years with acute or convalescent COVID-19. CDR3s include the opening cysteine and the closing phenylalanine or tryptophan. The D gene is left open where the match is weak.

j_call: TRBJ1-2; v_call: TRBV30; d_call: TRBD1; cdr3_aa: CAWSRTGINYGYTF
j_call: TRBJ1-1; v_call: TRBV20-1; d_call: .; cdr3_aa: CSASALNTEAFF
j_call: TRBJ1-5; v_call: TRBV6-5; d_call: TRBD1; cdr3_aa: CASSTGQGNQPQHF
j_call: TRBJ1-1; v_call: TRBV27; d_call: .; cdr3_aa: CASSLVGGLTEAFF
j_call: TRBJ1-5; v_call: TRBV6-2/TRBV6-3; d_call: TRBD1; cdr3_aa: CASSYGDSQPQHF
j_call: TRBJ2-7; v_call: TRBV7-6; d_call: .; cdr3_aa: CASSLGAAATLREQYF
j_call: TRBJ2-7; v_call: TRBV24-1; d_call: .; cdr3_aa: CATREGNSYEQYF
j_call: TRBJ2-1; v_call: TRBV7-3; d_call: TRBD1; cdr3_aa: CASSLTRGTGVNEQFF
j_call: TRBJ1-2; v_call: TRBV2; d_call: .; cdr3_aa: CASTGLEANYGYTF
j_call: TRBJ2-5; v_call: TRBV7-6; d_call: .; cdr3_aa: CASSFRGRQETQYF
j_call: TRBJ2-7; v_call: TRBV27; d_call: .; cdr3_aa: CASSLFGGRYEQYF
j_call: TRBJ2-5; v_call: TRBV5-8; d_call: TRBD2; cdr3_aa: CASSRGLAGIETQYF
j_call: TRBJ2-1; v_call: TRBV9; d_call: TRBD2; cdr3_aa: CASSVGLAGAYNEQFF
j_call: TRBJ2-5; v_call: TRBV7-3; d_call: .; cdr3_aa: CASSLLGGPQETQYF
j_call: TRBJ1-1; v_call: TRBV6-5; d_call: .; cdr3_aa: CASRAVVSENTEAFF